These 7 T cell receptor beta chains were sequenced from one sample in a study of blood T cell repertoires in COVID-19. Clones were sequenced by immunoSEQ multiplex PCR, and TCRdb holds only the in-frame ones, with some missing. The sample carries roughly 60,000 clones, approximately 75% recorded once. The sequenced material came from peripheral blood. Receptors originate from a man older than 75 with acute or convalescent COVID-19.

This clone was detected only a few times. This chain uses TRBV6-5 with TRBJ2-7; TRBD1 is a possible D gene (5 bases). Germline values: CDR1 MNHEY, CDR2 SVGAGI. The length of the CDR3 is 13 residues. Trimming took 4 bases from V and 0 from J, leaving 7 bases between them. The CDR3 DNA reads TGTGCCAGCAGTTTGCAGGGCTCCTACGAGCAGTACTTC. Amino acid sequence: CASSLQGSYEQYF.

V usage is TRBV13 and J usage is TRBJ2-3; 10 bases map to TRBD2. Germline CDR1 and CDR2: PRHDT and FYEKMQ (reference sequence). The CDR3 totals 18 residues. Trimming took 2 bases from V and 1 from J; bases not matched to a gene: 9. CDR3 DNA sequence: TGTGCCAGCAGCTTAACGGCTAGCGGGGGAACTGGCACAGATACGCAGTATTTT. Its translation: CASSLTASGGTGTDTQYF.

This chain joins TRBV5-1 and TRBJ2-1; 10 bases match TRBD1. CDR1 and CDR2 from the germline V gene are SGHRS and YFSETQ. After removal of 4 bases from V and 3 bases from J, the junction contained 7 bases not matched to a gene. The CDR3 is 16 amino acids. The CDR3 DNA reads TGCGCCAGCAGCGGGTGGACAGGGGGTCGCTACAATGAGCAGTTCTTC. This encodes CASSGWTGGRYNEQFF.

The chain joins TRBV7-9 to TRBJ1-6, with TRBD1 matching over 7 bases. Germline loops: CDR1 SEHNR, CDR2 FQNEAQ (reference sequence). J was trimmed by 4 bases and V by 11 bases; bases with no gene match: 5. The length of the CDR3 is 13 residues. The CDR3 DNA follows: TGTGCCCTACGGGGACAGTATAATTCACCCCTCCACTTT. This gives the protein CALRGQYNSPLHF.

This chain's CDR3 is CASMTQGQGSYGYTF. The CDR3 DNA is TGTGCCAGCATGACGCAGGGACAGGGCTCTTATGGCTACACCTTC. The genes are TRBV6-5 and TRBJ1-2; TRBD1 agrees at 9 bases. Trimming took 7 bases from V and 5 from J; bases not matched to a gene: 11. The germline V gene encodes CDR1 MNHEY and CDR2 SVGAGI. CDR3 length: 15 amino acids.

CDR3 DNA sequence: TGTGCCAGCAGCTTAGTTTTTACAGGGGGGAGGAGGACCCAGTACTTC. Its protein product is CASSLVFTGGRRTQYF. The rearrangement links TRBV7-8 to TRBJ2-5, with 8 bases that match TRBD1. Germline V gene sequence: CDR1 SGHVS, CDR2 FQNEAQ. J was trimmed by 7 bases and V by 1 base; bases with no gene match: 11. This CDR3 contains 16 residues.

CDR3: CASSIDRGNEKLFF. For the CDR3, the DNA is TGTGCCAGCAGCATAGACAGGGGGAATGAAAAACTGTTTTTT. The chain joins TRBV7-8 to TRBJ1-4; 9 bases line up with TRBD1. The junction had 3 bases not matched to a gene; V was cut back by 5 bases and J by 5 bases. The CDR3 extends over 14 amino acids. Germline V lookup: CDR1 SGHVS, CDR2 FQNEAQ.